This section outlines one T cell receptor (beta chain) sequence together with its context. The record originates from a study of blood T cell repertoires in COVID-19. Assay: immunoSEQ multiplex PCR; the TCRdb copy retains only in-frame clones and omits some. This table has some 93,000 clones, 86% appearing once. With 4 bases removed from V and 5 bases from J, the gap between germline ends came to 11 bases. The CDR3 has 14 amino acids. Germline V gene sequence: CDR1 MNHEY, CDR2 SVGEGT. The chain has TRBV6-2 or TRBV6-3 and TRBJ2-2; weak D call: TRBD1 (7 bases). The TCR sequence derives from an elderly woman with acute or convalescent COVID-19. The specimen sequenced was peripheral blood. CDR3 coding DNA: TGTGCCAGCAGTTCACAGGGGAGGACCGGGGAGCTGTTTTTT. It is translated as CASSSQGRTGELFF.